This entry features one T cell receptor beta chain sequence. What it binds is not known. This entry belongs to a study of cytomegalovirus exposure and HLA in healthy donors. Study-level results: Per published reports, the classifier diagnosed cytomegalovirus status with high specificity and sensitivity. A few CMV-associated chains proved CMV antigen-specific in vitro. According to a subsequent analysis, TCR clusters identified in the first cohort showed a tendency to co-occur across the 120 or so validation repertoires.

Method: immunoSEQ multiplex PCR; TCRdb's copy keeps in-frame clones and lacks some. The repertoire holds fewer than 200,000 clones, approximately 86% seen once, with around 2% in the top ten. Germline assignment: CDR1 SGHVS and CDR2 FNYEAQ. The CDR3 consists of 19 residues. The V gene end was trimmed by 5 bases and the J gene end by 7 bases; junction bases not matched to a gene: 20. The chain couples TRBV7-6 to TRBJ2-7; 13 nucleotides line up with TRBD2. The sequencing sample was made of PBMCs. The TCR originated in a woman in her late teens or twenties in good health and CMV-seronegative. The CDR3 loop reads CASSALTGTSGTLRREQYF. CDR3 bases: TGTGCCAGCAGCGCGTTAACCGGGACTAGCGGGACATTACGTAGGGAGCAGTACTTC.